This T cell receptor (beta chain) was sequenced during a study of T cell responses to AZD1222 COVID-19 vaccine. Study-wide points: Females made up more of the donors, who were largely white British, and clonal diversity may have come out too low. Regions left unmutated in variants are reportedly the target of nearly half of spike-specific TCRs.

With regard to this clone: Its antigen is as yet unknown.

The assay was immunoSEQ multiplex PCR, and TCRdb's table has in-frame clones only and misses some. The sample has more than 250,000 clones; over 90% are singletons. Germline CDR1 MNHEY, CDR2 SMNVEV (reference sequence). The CDR3 has 13 residues. Trimming stripped 5 bases from V and 0 bases from J, with 7 bases between. The clonotype originates from an adult in good health. This chain links TRBV27 with TRBJ1-1, with unresolved D. Material: peripheral blood, obtained on day 0 of AZD1222 vaccination. The chain's CDR3 is CASSPRLNTEAFF. CDR3 DNA sequence: TGTGCCAGCAGTCCCCGGCTGAACACTGAAGCTTTCTTT.